The entry below describes one TCR beta chain. Its antigen has not been determined. No per-base quality is available; no much larger clone lies one base away. Reading the germline V gene gives CDR1 SGHAT and CDR2 FQNNGV. Trimming accounts for 1 base at V and 2 bases at J, while the number of junction bases matched to no gene is 1. The CDR3 holds 14 amino acids from the cysteine to the phenylalanine. Here the CDR3 DNA is all that survives: 42 bases in frame from base 1. PBMCs were isolated by density centrifugation and stained for CD3, CD4 and CD8, after which CD4+ and CD8+ T cells were sorted on a FACSAria. Scalp biopsies and blood samples were provided by unaffected controls. The library was generated by the immunoSEQ multiplex PCR assay. RNA was extracted from all samples and reverse transcribed into cDNA, which served as template for TCR sequencing. SuperScript III was used to make first-strand cDNA, primed with a 2:1 mix of oligo-dT and random hexamers. A synthetic immune receptor repertoire was used to gauge amplification bias, and whatever bias remained was removed computationally. From the authors' description of their analysis: After raw reads were preprocessed to remove errors, the CDR3 was defined following IMGT conventions as running from the conserved cysteine to phenylalanine. Clonality was calculated as 1 minus Shannon entropy normalized by log2 of the number of productive unique TCRs. Whether each scalp clone was CD4 or CD8 was inferred by checking scalp TCRbeta sequences against the CD4 and CD8 repertoires from sorted blood. TCRdb took this table from immuneACCESS and kept in-frame rearrangements with V and J called. Such tables lack part of the clones; where checked against another copy, unresolved V genes explain under half of the gap, and the rest is unexplained. The V and J calls and clone size were taken over from that table, and D and trimming were inferred from the DNA. For this sample there are about 110,000 clones; approximately 60% appear just once. The ten biggest clones cover 20% to 25% of the sample.

The data were obtained in a study of CD8+ T cells in alopecia areata listed by TCRdb under 2018. Some background on the complete study: High-throughput TCRbeta sequencing was used to examine T cell clonal expansion in alopecia areata in both the C3H/HeJ mouse model and human patients. Human TCRbeta sequencing covered scalp tissue and sorted CD4+ and CD8+ peripheral blood T cells from patchy and totalis/universalis alopecia areata patients and healthy controls. Clonality in the scalp was compared among normal scalp (n=4), patchy alopecia areata scalp (n=8), and alopecia totalis/universalis scalp (n=8). The RNA source kit depended on sample type: the PAXgene miRNA kit for fixed scalp, the miRNeasy kit for PBMCs, and the RNeasy kit for mouse skin. immunoSEQ multiplex PCR using 35 Vbeta forward primers and 13 Jbeta reverse primers was used to amplify TCRbeta CDR3 regions. Summary of the overall study and its limitations: Unlike mouse skin, which is dominated by gammadelta T cells, normal human skin has resident alphabeta T cells that are also sequenced, and this complicates analysis of the scalp TCR repertoire. Lesional scalp, especially in alopecia totalis/universalis, showed higher clonality and more expanded CD8+ clones than normal scalp, suggesting antigenic drive. Compared with mice, TCR sequences shared between patients were less clear, possibly partly because of HLA diversity across the patient population.

The sequence was collected from a human donor in good health. The specimen was CD8+ T cells sorted from blood. The V and J genes are TRBV11-2 and TRBJ1-1; TRBD1 lines up with 7 middle nucleotides. The CDR3 in this case is CASSLAGGNTEAFF. DNA sequence: TGTGCCAGCAGCTTAGCAGGGGGTAACACTGAAGCTTTCTTT.